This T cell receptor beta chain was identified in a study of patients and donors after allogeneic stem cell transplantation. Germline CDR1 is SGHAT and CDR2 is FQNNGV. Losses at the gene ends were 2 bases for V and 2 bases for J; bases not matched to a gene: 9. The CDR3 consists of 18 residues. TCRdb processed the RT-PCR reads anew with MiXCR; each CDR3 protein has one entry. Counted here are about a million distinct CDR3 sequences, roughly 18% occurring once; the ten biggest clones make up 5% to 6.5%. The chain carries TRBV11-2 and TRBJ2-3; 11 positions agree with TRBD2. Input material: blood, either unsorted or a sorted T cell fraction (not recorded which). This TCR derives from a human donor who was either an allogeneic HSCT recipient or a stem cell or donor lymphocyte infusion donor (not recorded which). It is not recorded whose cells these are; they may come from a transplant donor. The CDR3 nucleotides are TGTGCCAGCAGCTTACCAGGGACTAGCGGAATGTACACAGATACGCAGTATTTT. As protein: CASSLPGTSGMYTDTQYF.